This T cell receptor beta chain was profiled in a study of T cell clonality in common variable immunodeficiency. Repertoires were generated with immunoSEQ multiplex PCR, while TCRdb's copy carries only in-frame clones and drops some. This sample has 25,000 to 30,000 clones and no singletons, with around 3% in the ten largest. Study-level results: Shared TCRbeta clones were fewer between CVID subjects than controls. Fewer deletions and N-nucleotide insertions were reportedly seen in common variable immunodeficiency TCR beta sequences.

Heparinized whole blood, roughly 5 to 8 ml, came from each donor. This clone was picked up many times. Its antigen is unknown. The read stops 3 residues short of the end of the CDR3; the missing end is completed from the germline J gene. The CDR3 contains 14 residues. Germline V gene lookup returns CDR1 MNHEY and CDR2 SVGEGT. J lost 5 bases, V lost 7 bases, and 6 bases had no gene match. The sample taken for sequencing was peripheral blood mononuclear cells. The origin of this receptor is a human donor with common variable immunodeficiency. The chain carries TRBV6-2 or TRBV6-3 and TRBJ2-5, with TRBD2 matching over 11 bases. The DNA read from the CDR3 is TGTGCCAGCAACCTTAGCGGGAGGGGCGAGACC. This gives the protein CASNLSGRGET. The whole CDR3 sequence is CASNLSGRGETQYF.